This T cell receptor (beta chain) was captured by sequencing in a study of CD8+CD57+ T cells in acquired aplastic anemia. Germline loops: CDR1 WSHSY, CDR2 SAAADI. This CDR3 has 14 residues. The ends were cut back, 6 bases at V and 4 bases at J, with 14 bases in the middle. Genomic DNA acted as the template from which TCR beta VDJ combination and CDR3 sequence profiling were carried out. MiXCR, applied by TCRdb to the reads, yields one record per CDR3 protein. The sample lists 210,000 or so distinct CDR3 sequences, over 40% seen once, with approximately 20% in the top ten. The sequenced patients had an expansion of CD8+CD57+ cells seen by flow cytometry.

This chain joins TRBV10-2 and TRBJ2-3; possible D gene TRBD1, 5 bases. The sequence was obtained from a human donor with aplastic anemia. Sequenced: sorted CD4+, CD8+, or CD8+CD57+ T cells (not recorded which) from PBMCs. CDR3 sequence: CASRDTKIADTQYF. The DNA for the CDR3 is TGCGCCAGCAGGGACACCAAGATCGCAGATACGCAGTATTTT.